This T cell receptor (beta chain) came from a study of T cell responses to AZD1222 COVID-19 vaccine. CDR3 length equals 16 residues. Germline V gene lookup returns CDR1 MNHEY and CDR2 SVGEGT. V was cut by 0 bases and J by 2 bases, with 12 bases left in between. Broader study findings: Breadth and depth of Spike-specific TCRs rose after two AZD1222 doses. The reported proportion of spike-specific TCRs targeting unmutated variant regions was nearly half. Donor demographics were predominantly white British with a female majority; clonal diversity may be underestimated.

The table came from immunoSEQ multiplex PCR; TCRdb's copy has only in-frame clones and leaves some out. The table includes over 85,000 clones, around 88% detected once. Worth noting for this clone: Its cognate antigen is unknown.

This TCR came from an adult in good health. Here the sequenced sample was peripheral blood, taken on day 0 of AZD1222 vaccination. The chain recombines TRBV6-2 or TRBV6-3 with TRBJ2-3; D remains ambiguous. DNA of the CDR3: TGTGCCAGCAGTTACTCGAAGATAGTGGTCACAGATACGCAGTATTTT. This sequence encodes CASSYSKIVVTDTQYF.